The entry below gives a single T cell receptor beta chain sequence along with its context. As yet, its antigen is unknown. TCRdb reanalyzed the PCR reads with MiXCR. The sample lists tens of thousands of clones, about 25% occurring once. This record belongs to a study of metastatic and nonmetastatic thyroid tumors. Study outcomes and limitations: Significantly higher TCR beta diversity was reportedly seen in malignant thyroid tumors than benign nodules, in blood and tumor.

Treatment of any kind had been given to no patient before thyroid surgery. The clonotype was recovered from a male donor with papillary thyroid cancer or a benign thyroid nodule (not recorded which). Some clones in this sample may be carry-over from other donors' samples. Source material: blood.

In nucleotides, the CDR3 is TGTGCCAGCACCGACGAGGGGGGCCCGATGAGGTCACCCCTCCACTTT. Encoded protein: CASTDEGGPMRSPLHF. V gene TRBV6-1 combines with J gene TRBJ1-6; D might be TRBD1 (6 bases). The CDR3 consists of 16 residues. V was clipped by 7 bases and J by 10 bases, with 23 bases between them. CDR1 MNHNS and CDR2 SASEGT come from the germline V gene.